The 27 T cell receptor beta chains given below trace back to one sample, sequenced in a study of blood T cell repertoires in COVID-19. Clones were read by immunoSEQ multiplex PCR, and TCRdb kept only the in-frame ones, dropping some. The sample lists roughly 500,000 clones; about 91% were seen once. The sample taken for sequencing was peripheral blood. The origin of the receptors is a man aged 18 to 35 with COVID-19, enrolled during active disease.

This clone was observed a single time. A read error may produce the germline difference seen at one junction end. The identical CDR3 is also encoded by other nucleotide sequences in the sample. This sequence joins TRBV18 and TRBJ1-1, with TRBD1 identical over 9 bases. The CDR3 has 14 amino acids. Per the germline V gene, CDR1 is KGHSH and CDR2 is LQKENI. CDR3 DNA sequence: TGTGCCAGCTCTCCACAGGGGGCGAACACTGAAGCTTTCTTT. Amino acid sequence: CASSPQGANTEAFF. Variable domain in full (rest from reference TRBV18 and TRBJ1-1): NAGVMQNPRHLVRRRGQEARLRCSPMKGHSHVYWYRQLPEEGLKFMVYLQKENIIDESGMPKERFSAEFPKEGPSILRIQQVVRGDSAAYFCASSPQGANTEAFFGQGTRLTVV.

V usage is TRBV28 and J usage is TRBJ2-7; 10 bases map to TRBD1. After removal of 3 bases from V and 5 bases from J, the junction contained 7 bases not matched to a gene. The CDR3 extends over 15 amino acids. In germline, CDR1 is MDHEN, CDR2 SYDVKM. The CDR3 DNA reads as TGTGCCAGCAGTTTGGGGGGGACAGGGGACCACGAGCAGTACTTC. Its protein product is CASSLGGTGDHEQYF. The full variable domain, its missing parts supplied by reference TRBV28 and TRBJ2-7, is DVKVTQSSRYLVKRTGEKVFLECVQDMDHENMFWYRQDPGLGLRLIYFSYDVKMKEKGDIPEGYSVSREKKERFSLILESASTNQTSMYLCASSLGGTGDHEQYFGPGTRLTVT.

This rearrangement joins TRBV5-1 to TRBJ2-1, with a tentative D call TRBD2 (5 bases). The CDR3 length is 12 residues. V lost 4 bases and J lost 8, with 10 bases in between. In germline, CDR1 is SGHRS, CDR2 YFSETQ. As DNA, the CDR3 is TGCGCCAGCAGCGAGGACTTCTATGAGCAGTTCTTC. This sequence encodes CASSEDFYEQFF.

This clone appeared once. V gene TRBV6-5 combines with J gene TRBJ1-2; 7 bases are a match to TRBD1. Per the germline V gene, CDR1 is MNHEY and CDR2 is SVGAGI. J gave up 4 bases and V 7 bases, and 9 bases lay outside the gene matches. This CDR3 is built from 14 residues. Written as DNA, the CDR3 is TGTGCCAGCATTTTCGACAGGGTTGGCTATGGCTACACCTTC. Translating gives CASIFDRVGYGYTF.

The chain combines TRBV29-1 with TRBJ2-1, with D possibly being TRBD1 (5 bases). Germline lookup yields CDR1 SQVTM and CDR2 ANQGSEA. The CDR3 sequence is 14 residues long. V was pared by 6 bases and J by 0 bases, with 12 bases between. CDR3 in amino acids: CSVANDSSYNEQFF. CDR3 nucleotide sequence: TGCAGCGTGGCCAATGACAGCTCCTACAATGAGCAGTTCTTC.

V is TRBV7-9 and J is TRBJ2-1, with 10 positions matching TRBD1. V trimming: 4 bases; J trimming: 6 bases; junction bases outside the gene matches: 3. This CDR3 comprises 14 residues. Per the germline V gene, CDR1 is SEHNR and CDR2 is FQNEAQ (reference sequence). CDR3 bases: TGTGCCAGCAGCTCCTGGGACAGGGGCAATGAGCAGTTCTTC. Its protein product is CASSSWDRGNEQFF.

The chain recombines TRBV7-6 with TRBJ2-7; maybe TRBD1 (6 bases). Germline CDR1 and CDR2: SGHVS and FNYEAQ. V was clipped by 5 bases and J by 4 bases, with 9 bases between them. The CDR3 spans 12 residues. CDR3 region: CASSPTGYEQYF. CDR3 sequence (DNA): TGTGCCAGCAGCCCTACAGGGTACGAGCAGTACTTC.

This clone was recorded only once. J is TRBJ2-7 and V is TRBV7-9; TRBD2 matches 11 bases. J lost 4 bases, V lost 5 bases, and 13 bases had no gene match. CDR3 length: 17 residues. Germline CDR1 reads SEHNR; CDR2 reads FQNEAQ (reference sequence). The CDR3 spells CASSPGLVGLAVYEQYF. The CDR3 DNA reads TGTGCCAGCAGCCCAGGGTTAGTGGGACTAGCGGTTTACGAGCAGTACTTC. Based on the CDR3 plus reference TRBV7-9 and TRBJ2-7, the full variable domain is DTGVSQNPRHKITKRGQNVTFRCDPISEHNRLYWYRQTLGQGPEFLTYFQNEAQLEKSRLLSDRFSAERPKGSFSTLEIQRTEQGDSAMYLCASSPGLVGLAVYEQYFGPGTRLTVT.

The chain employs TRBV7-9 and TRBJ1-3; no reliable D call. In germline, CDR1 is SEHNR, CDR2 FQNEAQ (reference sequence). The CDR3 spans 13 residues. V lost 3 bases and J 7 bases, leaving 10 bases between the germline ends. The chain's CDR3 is CASSFVGENTIYF. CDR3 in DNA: TGTGCCAGCAGCTTCGTTGGGGAGAACACCATATATTTT.

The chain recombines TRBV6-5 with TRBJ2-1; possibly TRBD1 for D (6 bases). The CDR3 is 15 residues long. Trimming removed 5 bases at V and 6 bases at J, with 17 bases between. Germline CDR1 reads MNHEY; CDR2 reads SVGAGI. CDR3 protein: CASSRRDIAVNEQFF. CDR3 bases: TGTGCCAGCAGTCGCCGGGACATAGCCGTCAATGAGCAGTTCTTC.

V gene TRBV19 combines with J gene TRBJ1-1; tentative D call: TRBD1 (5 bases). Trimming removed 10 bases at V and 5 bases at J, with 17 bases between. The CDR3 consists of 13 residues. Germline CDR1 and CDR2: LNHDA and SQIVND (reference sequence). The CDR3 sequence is CATQAYGGTEAFF. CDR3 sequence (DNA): TGTGCCACCCAAGCCTATGGGGGGACTGAAGCTTTCTTT.

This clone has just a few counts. CDR3 DNA: TGTGCCAGCAGCTTAGTTGACAGCTTAGGTGAAAAACTGTTTTTT. This codes for CASSLVDSLGEKLFF. The chain is built from TRBV7-9 and TRBJ1-4, with D perhaps matching TRBD1 (5 bases). Trimming stripped 1 base from V and 7 bases from J, with 13 bases between. This CDR3 is 15 amino acids long. Germline-derived CDR1 and CDR2 are SEHNR and FQNEAQ (reference sequence).

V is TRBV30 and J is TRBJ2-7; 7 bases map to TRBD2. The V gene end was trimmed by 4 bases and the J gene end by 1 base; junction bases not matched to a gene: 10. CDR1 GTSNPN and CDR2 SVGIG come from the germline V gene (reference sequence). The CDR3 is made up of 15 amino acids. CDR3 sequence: CAWTDGGSSSYEQYF. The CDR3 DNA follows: TGTGCCTGGACCGACGGGGGGAGTAGTTCCTACGAGCAGTACTTC.

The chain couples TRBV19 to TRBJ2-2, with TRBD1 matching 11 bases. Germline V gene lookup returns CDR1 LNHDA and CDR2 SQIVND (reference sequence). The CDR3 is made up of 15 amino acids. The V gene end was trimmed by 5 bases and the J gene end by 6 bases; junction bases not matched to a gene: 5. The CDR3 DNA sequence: TGTGCCAGTAGTGCCGGACAGGGGGCGGCCGGGGAGCTGTTTTTT. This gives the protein CASSAGQGAAGELFF.

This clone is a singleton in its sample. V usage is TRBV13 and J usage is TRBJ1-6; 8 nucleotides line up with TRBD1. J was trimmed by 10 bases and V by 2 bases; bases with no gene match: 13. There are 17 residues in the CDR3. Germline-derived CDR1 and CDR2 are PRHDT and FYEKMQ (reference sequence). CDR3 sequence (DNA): TGTGCCAGCAGCTTAAGGGGAAGGACAGGGTATGGGTCACCCCTCCACTTT. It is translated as CASSLRGRTGYGSPLHF.

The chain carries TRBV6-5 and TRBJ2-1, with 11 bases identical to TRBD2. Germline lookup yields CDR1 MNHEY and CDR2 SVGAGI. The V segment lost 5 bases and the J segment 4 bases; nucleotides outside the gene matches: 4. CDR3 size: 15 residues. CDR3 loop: CASSPSGGPYNEQFF. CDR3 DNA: TGTGCCAGCAGTCCTAGCGGGGGGCCTTACAATGAGCAGTTCTTC.

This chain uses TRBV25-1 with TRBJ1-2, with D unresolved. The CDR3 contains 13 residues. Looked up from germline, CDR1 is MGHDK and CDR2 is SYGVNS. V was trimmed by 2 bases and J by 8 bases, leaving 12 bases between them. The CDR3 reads CASSEVGGGGYTF. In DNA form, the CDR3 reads TGTGCCAGCAGTGAAGTAGGCGGAGGGGGCTACACCTTC.

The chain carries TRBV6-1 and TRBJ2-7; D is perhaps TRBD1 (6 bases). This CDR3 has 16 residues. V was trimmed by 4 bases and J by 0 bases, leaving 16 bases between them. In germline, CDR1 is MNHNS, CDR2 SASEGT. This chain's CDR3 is CASSVGGITSSYEQYF. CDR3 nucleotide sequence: TGTGCCAGCAGTGTTGGGGGCATTACTAGCTCCTACGAGCAGTACTTC.

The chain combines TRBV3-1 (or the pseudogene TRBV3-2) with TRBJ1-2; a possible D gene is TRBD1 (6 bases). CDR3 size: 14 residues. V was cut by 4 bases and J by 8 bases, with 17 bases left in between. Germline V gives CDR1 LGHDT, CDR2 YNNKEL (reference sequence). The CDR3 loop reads CASSRRTPRGGYTF. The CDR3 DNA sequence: TGTGCCAGCAGCCGGCGGACACCCAGGGGAGGCTACACCTTC.

The CDR3 DNA is TGTGCCAGCAGCCTCAGCGGGCTCGCTAGTTACGGCTACACCTTC. Its protein product is CASSLSGLASYGYTF. The chain combines TRBV3-1 (or the pseudogene TRBV3-2) with TRBJ1-2, with D hard to call. The CDR3 is made up of 15 amino acids. The germline CDR1 and CDR2 sequences are LGHDT and YNNKEL (reference sequence). The V gene lost 4 bases and the J gene lost 8 bases, with 20 bases spanning the gap.

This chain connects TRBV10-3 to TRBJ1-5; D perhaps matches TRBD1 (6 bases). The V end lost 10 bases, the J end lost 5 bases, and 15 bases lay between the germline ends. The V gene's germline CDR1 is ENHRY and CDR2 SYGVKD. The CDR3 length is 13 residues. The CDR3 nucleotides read TGTGCCACAGCACAGGGAGGGGATCAGCCCCAGCATTTT. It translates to CATAQGGDQPQHF.

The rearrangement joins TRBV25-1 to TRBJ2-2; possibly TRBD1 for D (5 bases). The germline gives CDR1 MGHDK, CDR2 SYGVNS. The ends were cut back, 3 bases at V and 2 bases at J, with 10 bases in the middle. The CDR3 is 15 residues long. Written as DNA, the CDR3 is TGTGCCAGCAGTGATCCCAGGGTTAACACCGGGGAGCTGTTTTTT. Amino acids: CASSDPRVNTGELFF.

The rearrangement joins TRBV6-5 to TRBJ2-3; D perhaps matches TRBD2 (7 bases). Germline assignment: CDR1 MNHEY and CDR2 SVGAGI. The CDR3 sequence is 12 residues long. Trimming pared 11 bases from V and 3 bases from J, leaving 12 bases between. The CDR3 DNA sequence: TGTGCCGTAGGGGGGGGAACAGATACGCAGTATTTT. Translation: CAVGGGTDTQYF.

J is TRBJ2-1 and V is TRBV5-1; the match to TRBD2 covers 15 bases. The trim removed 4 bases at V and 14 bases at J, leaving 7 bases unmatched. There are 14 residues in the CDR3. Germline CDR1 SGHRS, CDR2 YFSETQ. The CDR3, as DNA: TGCGCCAGCAGCCCCGGGACTAGCGGGGGGTCGGAGTTCTTC. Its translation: CASSPGTSGGSEFF. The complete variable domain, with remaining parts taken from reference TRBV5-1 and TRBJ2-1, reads KAGVTQTPRYLIKTRGQQVTLSCSPISGHRSVSWYQQTPGQGLQFLFEYFSETQRNKGNFPGRFSGRQFSNSRSEMNVSTLELGDSALYLCASSPGTSGGSEFFGPGTRLTVL.

DNA of the CDR3: TGCAGCGTCGGCAGCATAACTACCGGGACAGACCAAGCTTTCTTT. Translating it yields CSVGSITTGTDQAFF. V and J are TRBV29-1 and TRBJ1-1; 7 bases align to TRBD1. The germline V gene encodes CDR1 SQVTM and CDR2 ANQGSEA. The junction had 19 bases not matched to a gene; V was cut back by 6 bases and J by 9 bases. The CDR3 runs to 15 residues.

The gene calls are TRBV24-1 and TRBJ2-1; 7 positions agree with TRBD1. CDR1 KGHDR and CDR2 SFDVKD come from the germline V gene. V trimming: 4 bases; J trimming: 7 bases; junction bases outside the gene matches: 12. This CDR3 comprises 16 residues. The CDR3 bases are TGTGCCACCAGTGAGACGACAGGGATAAGAGAGAATGAGCAGTTCTTC. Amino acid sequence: CATSETTGIRENEQFF.

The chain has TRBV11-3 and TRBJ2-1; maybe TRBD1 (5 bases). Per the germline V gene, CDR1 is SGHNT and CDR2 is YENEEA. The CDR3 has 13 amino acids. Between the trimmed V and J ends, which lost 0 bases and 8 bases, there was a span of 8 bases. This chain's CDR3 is CASSLEGVHEQFF. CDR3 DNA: TGTGCCAGCAGCTTAGAAGGGGTACATGAGCAGTTCTTC.